This T cell receptor beta chain appears in the sequencing data of a study of monozygotic twins with inflammatory bowel disease. The study, taken as a whole, reports: The study found lower TCRbeta diversity (inverse Simpson) in IBD patients than in healthy co-twins.

CDR1 is SEHNR, CDR2 FQNEAQ, per germline (reference sequence). The CDR3 runs 17 residues. The template switching step added UMIs that contained a 6-nucleotide sample barcode. TCRdb re-called the 5' RACE reads; every CDR3 protein appears as one record, without DNA. This listing includes some 89,000 distinct CDR3 sequences. As for this clonotype: No antigen is known for it.

Sequenced sample: blood. The receptor comes from a human donor with ulcerative colitis or Crohn's disease, or a healthy co-twin of an affected twin (not recorded which). The genes are TRBV7-9 and TRBJ1-5; TCRdb names TRBD1, which stays unverified in the absence of DNA. The CDR3 is CASSISSGTASNQPQHF. The variable domain in full, completed from reference TRBV7-9 and TRBJ1-5, reads DTGVSQNPRHKITKRGQNVTFRCDPISEHNRLYWYRQTLGQGPEFLTYFQNEAQLEKSRLLSDRFSAERPKGSFSTLEIQRTEQGDSAMYLCASSISSGTASNQPQHFGDGTRLSIL.